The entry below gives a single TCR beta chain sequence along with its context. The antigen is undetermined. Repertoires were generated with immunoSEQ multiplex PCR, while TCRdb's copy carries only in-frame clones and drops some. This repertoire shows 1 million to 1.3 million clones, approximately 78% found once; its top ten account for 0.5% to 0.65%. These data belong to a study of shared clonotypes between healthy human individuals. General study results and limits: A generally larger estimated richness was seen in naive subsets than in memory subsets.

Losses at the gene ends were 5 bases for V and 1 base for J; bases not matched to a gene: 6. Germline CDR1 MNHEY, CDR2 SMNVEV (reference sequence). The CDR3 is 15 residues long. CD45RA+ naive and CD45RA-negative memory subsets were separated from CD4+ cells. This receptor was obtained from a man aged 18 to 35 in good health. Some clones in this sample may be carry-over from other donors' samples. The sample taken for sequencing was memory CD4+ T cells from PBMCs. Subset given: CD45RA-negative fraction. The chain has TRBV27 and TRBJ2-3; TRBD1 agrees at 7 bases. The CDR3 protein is CASSLRTGGTDTQYF. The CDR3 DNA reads TGTGCCAGCAGTCTACGAACAGGGGGCACAGATACGCAGTATTTT.